The TCR beta chain under discussion was sequenced for a study of cytomegalovirus exposure and HLA in healthy donors. At the level of the study: The 600 to 800 first-cohort repertoires shared a platform with the 100 to 150 validation repertoires, as reported in a later analysis.

Data came from immunoSEQ multiplex PCR; TCRdb stores just in-frame clones and leaves some out. The sample consists of 70,000 to 95,000 clones, over 85% of them appearing once. General study findings and limits: In vitro, three CMV-associated chains proved specific for CMV antigens.

Concerning this clone itself: Its antigen is as yet unknown.

This CDR3 has 17 amino acids. The source of this sequence is a woman aged 30 to 39 in good health and CMV-seronegative. The V gene is TRBV21-1, the J gene TRBJ1-2; the table's D call of TRBD1 was not tested on the DNA. TRBV21-1 is annotated as a pseudogene. The sample consisted of PBMCs. CDR3 region: CASGPEGTGALSGGYTF. CDR3 DNA: TGTGCCAGCGGCCCGGAGGGGACAGGAGCTTTGTCTGGGGGCTACACCTTC.